These 4 T cell receptor beta chains originate from one sample sequenced in a study of T cell repertoires in cytomegalovirus infection (dated by TCRdb to about 2019). The listed sequencing device is Illumina HiSeq 1500. TCRdb ran its own pipeline on the public reads, namely fastp trimming at Q25 and MiXCR clone calling, and kept in-frame beta chains. Rows merge per CDR3 protein into single entries with the most common DNA and genes. The sample table contains 150,000 to 200,000 distinct CDR3 sequences; only one count was recorded for 15% to 20% of them. Of the sample, 18% is held by the ten largest clones. The sequenced sample consisted of CD8+ T cells from PBMCs. The receptors come from a human donor in good health (CMV status not recorded). Some clones in this sample may be carry-over from other donors' samples.

The V call is TRBV4-2, the J call TRBJ2-7, with a weak D call TRBD1 (6 bases). The CDR3 has 17 amino acids. Trimming took 0 bases from V and 0 from J, leaving 15 bases between them. Germline V CDR1 and CDR2: LGHNA, YNFKEQ. This CDR3 is CASSQEQGLRYSYEQYF. In DNA, the CDR3 is TGTGCCAGCAGCCAAGAACAGGGTCTAAGATACTCCTACGAGCAGTACTTC.

The chain has TRBV11-3 and TRBJ2-7; D unresolved. Looked up from germline, CDR1 is SGHNT and CDR2 is YENEEA. Between the trimmed V and J ends, which lost 1 base and 0 bases, there was a span of 10 bases. There are 15 residues in the CDR3. CDR3 amino acids: CASSLGLTLSYEQYF. The CDR3 nucleotides read TGTGCCAGCAGCTTAGGCCTGACTCTCTCCTACGAGCAGTACTTC. Using reference TRBV11-3 and TRBJ2-7 for the parts outside the CDR3, the full variable domain is EAGVVQSPRYKIIEKKQPVAFWCNPISGHNTLYWYLQNLGQGPELLIRYENEEAVDDSQLPKDRFSAERLKGVDSTLKIQPAELGDSAVYLCASSLGLTLSYEQYFGPGTRLTVT.

This clonotype has at least ten counts. This chain links TRBV7-2 with TRBJ1-1, with unresolved D. Germline V gene data show CDR1 as SGHTA and CDR2 as FQGNSA. The CDR3 contains 12 residues. The V end lost 3 bases, the J end lost 4 bases, and 6 bases lay between the germline ends. CDR3 residues: CASSFFGTEAFF. CDR3 nucleotide sequence: TGTGCCAGCAGCTTTTTCGGCACTGAAGCTTTCTTT.

This clonotype was recorded at least ten times. The chain joins TRBV7-2 to TRBJ1-1; D may be TRBD1 (5 bases). CDR3 size: 18 residues. Germline values: CDR1 SGHTA, CDR2 FQGNSA. Trimming left V 1 base short and J 5 bases short, with 23 bases between. CDR3: CASSLDRRVYVGETEAFF. DNA of the CDR3: TGTGCCAGCAGCTTAGATCGCCGTGTGTACGTGGGGGAGACTGAAGCTTTCTTT.